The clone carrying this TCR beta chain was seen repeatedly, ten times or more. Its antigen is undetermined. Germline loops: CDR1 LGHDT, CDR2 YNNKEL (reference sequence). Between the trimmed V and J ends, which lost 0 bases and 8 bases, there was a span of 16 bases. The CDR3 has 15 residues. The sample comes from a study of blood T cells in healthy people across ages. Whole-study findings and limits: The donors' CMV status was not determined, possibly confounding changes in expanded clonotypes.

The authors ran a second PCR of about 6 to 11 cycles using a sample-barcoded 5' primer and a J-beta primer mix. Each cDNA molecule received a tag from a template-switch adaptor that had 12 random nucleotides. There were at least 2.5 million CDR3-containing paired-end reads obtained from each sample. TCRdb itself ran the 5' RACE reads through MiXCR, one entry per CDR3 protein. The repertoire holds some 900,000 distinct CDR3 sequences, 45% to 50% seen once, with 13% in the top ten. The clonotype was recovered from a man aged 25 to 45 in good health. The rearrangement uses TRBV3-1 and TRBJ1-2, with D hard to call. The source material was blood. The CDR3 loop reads CASSQDPGSWRGYTF. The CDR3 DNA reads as TGTGCCAGCAGCCAAGATCCCGGGTCATGGCGGGGCTACACCTTC.